Below are 24 T cell receptor beta chains sequenced from a single sample in a study of cytomegalovirus exposure and HLA in healthy donors. Data came from immunoSEQ multiplex PCR; TCRdb stores just in-frame clones and leaves some out. Here the sample spans roughly 50,000 clones, roughly 93% being singletons. Specimen: PBMCs. The receptor set was obtained from a woman between 18 and 29 years old in good health and CMV-seropositive.

V usage is TRBV11-2 and J usage is TRBJ1-2; D not resolved. V dropped 2 bases and J dropped 0 bases, with 13 bases sitting between them. CDR3 length: 16 residues. Germline assignment: CDR1 SGHAT and CDR2 FQNNGV. In DNA, the CDR3 is TGTGCCAGCAGCTTAAATTTTGGGGAGACTAACTATGGCTACACCTTC. It yields the protein CASSLNFGETNYGYTF.

The rearrangement joins TRBV27 to TRBJ2-1; tentatively, D is TRBD1 (5 bases). Per germline, CDR1 MNHEY and CDR2 SMNVEV (reference sequence). V lost 6 bases, J lost 10 bases, and 13 bases lay in between. This CDR3 has 12 residues. The CDR3 reads CASREGEREQFF. The CDR3 DNA is TGTGCCAGCAGGGAAGGGGAACGCGAGCAGTTCTTC.

The gene calls are TRBV11-2 and TRBJ2-2; no reliable D call. From germline, CDR1 is SGHAT and CDR2 FQNNGV. The length of the CDR3 is 15 residues. Trimming cost V 0 bases and J 1 base, with 6 bases left between them. The CDR3 coding sequence is TGTGCCAGCAGCTTAGACACACGGAACACCGGGGAGCTGTTTTTT. Translated: CASSLDTRNTGELFF. Full variable domain (rest looked up from reference TRBV11-2 and TRBJ2-2): EAGVAQSPRYKIIEKRQSVAFWCNPISGHATLYWYQQILGQGPKLLIQFQNNGVVDDSQLPKDRFSAERLKGVDSTLKIQPAKLEDSAVYLCASSLDTRNTGELFFGEGSRLTVL.

This chain joins TRBV30 and TRBJ1-2; unclear D gene. In germline, CDR1 is GTSNPN, CDR2 SVGIG (reference sequence). The CDR3 extends over 14 amino acids. V shed 3 bases and J shed 3 bases, with 14 bases lying between them. CDR3 in amino acids: CAWRRALAYYGYTF. In DNA, the CDR3 is TGTGCCTGGAGAAGGGCTCTAGCATACTATGGCTACACCTTC.

This clone is a singleton in its sample. The chain is built from TRBV6-5 and TRBJ2-7, with 10 nucleotides matching TRBD1. This CDR3 has 15 residues. Looked up from germline, CDR1 is MNHEY and CDR2 is SVGAGI. Trimming at V came to 6 bases and at J to 2 bases, leaving 7 bases not matched to a gene. In DNA, the CDR3 is TGTGCCAGCAGCCATTCCGGGACAGGGGCCTACGAGCAGTACTTC. It translates to CASSHSGTGAYEQYF.

This clone was counted a single time. The rearrangement joins TRBV28 to TRBJ1-5, with TRBD1 as a possible D gene (6 bases). Per germline, CDR1 MDHEN and CDR2 SYDVKM. This CDR3 is built from 18 residues. The V end lost 6 bases, the J end lost 3 bases, and 24 bases lay between the germline ends. The CDR3 nucleotides are TGTGCCAGCAGCATGACCGTGAACAGGGTAGGGCACAATCAGCCCCAGCATTTT. This encodes CASSMTVNRVGHNQPQHF.

The V and J genes are TRBV4-3 and TRBJ2-7; D unresolved. Trimming took off 0 bases at V and 6 bases at J, with 9 bases between the two ends. Germline V lookup: CDR1 LGHNA, CDR2 YSLEER. This CDR3 is 13 amino acids long. The CDR3 is CASSQDRLVEQYF. CDR3 in DNA: TGCGCCAGCAGCCAAGATAGGCTAGTCGAGCAGTACTTC.

On this clone: A much larger clone sits a single nucleotide away, making a read error possible. Other nucleotide sequences from this sample produce the same CDR3. The V call is TRBV4-1, the J call TRBJ2-7; D remains ambiguous. The CDR3 loop spans 14 amino acids. Deletions cut 4 bases from V and 10 bases from J, with 20 bases between. Germline values: CDR1 MGHRA, CDR2 YSYEKL. The CDR3 bases are TGCGCCAGCAGCCCTCTGGCAGCGCCCTTAGGCCAGTACTTC. Translated, it gives CASSPLAAPLGQYF.

The J gene is TRBJ1-6, the V gene TRBV7-6; TRBD1 is a possible D gene (5 bases). CDR1 is SGHVS and CDR2 is FNYEAQ in the germline V gene. There are 15 residues in the CDR3. Trimming cost V 5 bases and J 8 bases, with 16 bases left between them. The CDR3 coding sequence is TGTGCCAGCAGCGGGGGGGGACTCATCTATTCACCCCTCCACTTT. It is translated as CASSGGGLIYSPLHF.

This chain uses TRBV4-3 with TRBJ2-1; D is unresolved. The CDR3 covers 12 residues. CDR1 LGHNA and CDR2 YSLEER come from the germline V gene. Between the trimmed V and J ends, which lost 3 bases and 2 bases, there was a span of 2 bases. The CDR3 bases are TGCGCCAGCAGCCACACCTACAATGAGCAGTTCTTC. Translated: CASSHTYNEQFF.

The rearrangement joins TRBV6-1 to TRBJ2-7; D possibly corresponds to TRBD1 (6 bases). V was clipped by 5 bases and J by 3 bases, with 14 bases between them. CDR3 size: 14 residues. Per germline, CDR1 MNHNS and CDR2 SASEGT. For the CDR3, the DNA is TGTGCCAGCAGTCCAGGGGTAAAAAACTACGAGCAGTACTTC. It yields the protein CASSPGVKNYEQYF.

The rearrangement uses TRBV19 and TRBJ2-3, with a tentative D call TRBD2 (5 bases). Germline loops: CDR1 LNHDA, CDR2 SQIVND (reference sequence). The CDR3 spans 15 residues. The V and J ends lost 5 bases and 6 bases respectively, with 18 bases between them. This CDR3 reads CASSEGFLFGDTQYF. DNA for the CDR3: TGTGCCAGTAGTGAGGGCTTCCTTTTCGGGGATACGCAGTATTTT.

The V gene is TRBV6-1, the J gene TRBJ1-5; 7 nucleotides line up with TRBD1. Per the germline V gene, CDR1 is MNHNS and CDR2 is SASEGT. The CDR3 is made up of 16 amino acids. With 1 base clipped from V and 3 bases from J, the junction kept 6 bases outside the gene matches. The CDR3 DNA follows: TGTGCCAGCAGTGAAGGTGTAGGGGGCATCAATCAGCCCCAGCATTTT. Protein product: CASSEGVGGINQPQHF.

This chain uses TRBV10-3 with TRBJ2-7; D perhaps matches TRBD1 (5 bases). The CDR3 spans 15 residues. Trimming cost V 4 bases and J 2 bases, with 15 bases left between them. The V gene's germline CDR1 is ENHRY and CDR2 SYGVKD. The CDR3 here is CAISAPDSPPYEQYF. In DNA form, the CDR3 reads TGTGCCATCAGTGCCCCAGACAGTCCTCCCTACGAGCAGTACTTC.

The rearrangement links TRBV7-8 to TRBJ1-5; D uncertain. V lost 5 bases to trimming and J lost 2 bases, with 19 bases between them. Germline-derived CDR1 and CDR2 are SGHVS and FQNEAQ. The CDR3 extends over 17 amino acids. The CDR3 sequence: CASSPQYGEVGNQPQHF. The DNA of the CDR3 is TGTGCCAGCAGCCCACAGTATGGGGAGGTAGGCAATCAGCCCCAGCATTTT.

V is TRBV6-1 and J is TRBJ2-5, with 7 bases identical to TRBD2. Germline CDR1 and CDR2: MNHNS and SASEGT. Trimming cost V 0 bases and J 1 base; bases outside gene matches: 2. CDR3 size: 15 residues. The CDR3 nucleotides read TGTGCCAGCAGTGAAGCCCTAGCGGTCCAAGAGACCCAGTACTTC. It yields the protein CASSEALAVQETQYF.

The rearrangement links TRBV29-1 to TRBJ2-7; D may be TRBD2 (5 bases). The length of the CDR3 is 13 residues. The germline V gene has CDR1 SQVTM and CDR2 ANQGSEA. Trimming took off 2 bases at V and 4 bases at J, with 12 bases between the two ends. The CDR3 DNA sequence: TGCAGCGTTGAAACCGGGATGACATACGAGCAGTACTTC. This sequence encodes CSVETGMTYEQYF.

In its sample, this clone ranks as medium-sized. Here the CDR3 reads CASSLFPLEGANTEAFF. CDR3 nucleotides: TGCGCCAGCAGCTTATTCCCCCTTGAGGGAGCGAACACTGAAGCTTTCTTT. The chain couples TRBV5-1 to TRBJ1-1; no reliable D call. The CDR3 contains 17 residues. V lost 2 bases to trimming and J lost 1 base, with 18 bases between them. Germline-derived CDR1 and CDR2 are SGHRS and YFSETQ.

This clone showed up just once. This sequence joins TRBV7-9 and TRBJ2-2; D possibly corresponds to TRBD2 (5 bases). The CDR3 runs 15 residues. The germline gives CDR1 SEHNR, CDR2 FQNEAQ (reference sequence). V was trimmed by 2 bases and J by 2 bases, leaving 9 bases between them. The CDR3 reads CASSLTRINTGELFF. CDR3 in DNA: TGTGCCAGCAGCTTAACTAGAATAAACACCGGGGAGCTGTTTTTT. Supplemented by reference TRBV7-9 and TRBJ2-2, the full variable domain reads DTGVSQNPRHKITKRGQNVTFRCDPISEHNRLYWYRQTLGQGPEFLTYFQNEAQLEKSRLLSDRFSAERPKGSFSTLEIQRTEQGDSAMYLCASSLTRINTGELFFGEGSRLTVL.

The chain recombines TRBV11-3 with TRBJ1-1, with no clear D. V lost 2 bases and J lost 5, with 12 bases in between. The germline V gene has CDR1 SGHNT and CDR2 YENEEA. The CDR3 spans 14 residues. The CDR3 DNA reads TGTGCCAGCAGCTTATCGGAACGGGGTACTGAAGCTTTCTTT. Residues: CASSLSERGTEAFF.

The V and J genes are TRBV19 and TRBJ1-6; TRBD1 might be the D (5 bases). CDR1 and CDR2 (germline): LNHDA, SQIVND (reference sequence). CDR3 length equals 16 residues. The V end lost 10 bases, the J end lost 4 bases, and 20 bases lay between the germline ends. The CDR3 region has the DNA TGTGCCACCCAACCCGGGACTTATATTTATAATTCACCCCTCCACTTT. It is translated as CATQPGTYIYNSPLHF.

The chain joins TRBV14 to TRBJ2-5; 10 nucleotides match TRBD1. Germline V CDR1 and CDR2: SGHDN, FVKESK. The V and J ends lost 1 base and 4 bases, in that order; junction bases with no gene match: 9. The CDR3 extends over 17 amino acids. CDR3 loop: CASSQAPGTGVRETQYF. The CDR3 DNA sequence: TGTGCCAGCAGCCAAGCGCCGGGGACAGGGGTTCGAGAGACCCAGTACTTC.

The chain has TRBV10-3 and TRBJ1-1, with D possibly matching TRBD1 (5 bases). Trimming took 0 bases from V and 5 from J, leaving 10 bases between them. This CDR3 is built from 14 residues. Germline V gene lookup returns CDR1 ENHRY and CDR2 SYGVKD. For the CDR3, the DNA is TGTGCCATCAGTGAGTCGACAGAAGGAACTGAAGCTTTCTTT. This translates into CAISESTEGTEAFF.

The V gene is TRBV5-1, the J gene TRBJ1-1; possible D gene TRBD1, 5 bases. In germline, CDR1 is SGHRS, CDR2 YFSETQ. The length of the CDR3 is 13 residues. Trimming shortened V by 4 bases and J by 5 bases, and 12 bases separated the two germline ends. CDR3 nucleotide sequence: TGCGCCAGCAGCAGGGGTTTAGATACTGAAGCTTTCTTT. Protein: CASSRGLDTEAFF.